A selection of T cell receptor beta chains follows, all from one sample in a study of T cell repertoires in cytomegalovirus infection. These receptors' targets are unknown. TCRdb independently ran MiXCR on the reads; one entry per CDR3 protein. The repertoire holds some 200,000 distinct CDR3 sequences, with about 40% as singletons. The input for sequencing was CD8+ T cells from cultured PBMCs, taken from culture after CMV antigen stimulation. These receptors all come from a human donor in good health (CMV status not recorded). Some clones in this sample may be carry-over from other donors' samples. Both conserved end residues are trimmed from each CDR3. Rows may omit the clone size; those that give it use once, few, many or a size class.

ASSLELGGLAEETQY | TRBJ2-5 | few | TRBV7-6
ASSSFWNGNQPQH | TRBJ1-5 | few | TRBV6-1
ASTTGTDYGYT | TRBJ1-2 | NA | TRBV27
ASSRSGRRGETQY | TRBJ2-5 | once | TRBV7-9
AISSSGALTYNEQF | TRBJ2-1 | few | TRBV10-3
ASGLSGGLASQY | TRBJ2-5 | few | TRBV12-5
ASSPGQAEQY | TRBJ2-7 | medium-sized | TRBV7-2
ASSQDGGLAGGYYEQY | TRBJ2-7 | NA | TRBV4-1
ASSLSEPRDQPQH | TRBJ1-5 | NA | TRBV28
ASNGLAGGPAYNEQF | TRBJ2-1 | few | TRBV7-9
ASSLGGSSQPQH | TRBJ1-5 | NA | TRBV28
AISEEGPETQY | TRBJ2-5 | NA | TRBV10-3
ASSGSGSGAYEQY | TRBJ2-7 | few | TRBV2
ASSSSSGASTDTQY | TRBJ2-3 | few | TRBV7-9
ASSRRATAPNRETQY | TRBJ2-5 | NA | TRBV5-1
ASTPDRDNHEAF | TRBJ1-1 | NA | TRBV5-4
ASSVAMRYEQY | TRBJ2-7 | NA | TRBV27
ASSQDSGGNEKLF | TRBJ1-4 | few | TRBV4-1
ASSPRDPPGGEAF | TRBJ1-1 | NA | TRBV7-9
ASSLLSTGIETQY | TRBJ2-5 | NA | TRBV7-6
ATSDNDEIQETQY | TRBJ2-5 | NA | TRBV24-1
ASSDTQGNQPQH | TRBJ1-5 | NA | TRBV19
ASSRMYGEITGELF | TRBJ2-2 | once | TRBV4-2
ASSYTGVYNSPLH | TRBJ1-6 | NA | TRBV6-6
ASRTGTANTEAF | TRBJ1-1 | NA | TRBV10-2
ASSLGQDNQPQH | TRBJ1-5 | few | TRBV7-8
ASSAQISNEKLF | TRBJ1-4 | NA | TRBV18
ASSPQTSGALHEQF | TRBJ2-1 | NA | TRBV6-6
ASSLGVEQF | TRBJ2-1 | few | TRBV11-2
SVESTDNYVYT | TRBJ1-2 | NA | TRBV29-1
ASSSPRDRLREQY | TRBJ2-7 | NA | TRBV7-3
ASSFSWSKADEQF | TRBJ2-1 | NA | TRBV7-9
ATSTRQGSYEQY | TRBJ2-7 | NA | TRBV15
ASSRYTGTDFSGANVLT | TRBJ2-6 | NA | TRBV27
ASSQHDMGTESEAF | TRBJ1-1 | NA | TRBV4-3
ASSLGPGALYNEQF | TRBJ2-1 | NA | TRBV7-3
ASSQEASGGAWTKNIQY | TRBJ2-4 | few | TRBV3-1
ASSLDSGTTPDTQY | TRBJ2-3 | few | TRBV7-3
ASSLVGSFGSTDTQY | TRBJ2-3 | few | TRBV7-6
ASGLLGHFVDNEQF | TRBJ2-1 | NA | TRBV12-5
ASSPRGGGLDTQY | TRBJ2-3 | NA | TRBV7-3
SVEWGGLAGASSFETQY | TRBJ2-5 | few | TRBV29-1
ASSFAAGERYEQY | TRBJ2-7 | once | TRBV11-3
SVEDIPSGGPWEY | TRBJ2-3 | NA | TRBV29-1
ASRGPVIGEQY | TRBJ2-7 | NA | TRBV7-9
ASSFSGVKIYNEQF | TRBJ2-1 | few | TRBV7-6
ASSLTWTSGGTYNEQF | TRBJ2-1 | NA | TRBV7-3
ATGRGLTDTQY | TRBJ2-3 | few | TRBV7-2
ASSWTGGDLYGYT | TRBJ1-2 | few | TRBV27
ASSSSLASGWAGNIQY | TRBJ2-4 | few | TRBV28
ASTRPGPMNTEAF | TRBJ1-1 | few | TRBV6-2/TRBV6-3
SARLPRLAGTDTQY | TRBJ2-3 | NA | TRBV20-1
ASRGDREETQY | TRBJ2-5 | NA | TRBV7-6
ASSLGGQGSNQPQH | TRBJ1-5 | few | TRBV7-2
ASSLGGWDTEAF | TRBJ1-1 | few | TRBV11-1
ATSGGQGLTNEKLF | TRBJ1-4 | NA | TRBV15
ASSHNRGTFTEAF | TRBJ1-1 | few | TRBV3-1
ASSTDSHEQY | TRBJ2-7 | NA | TRBV19
ASSPTPLRSEQF | TRBJ2-1 | few | TRBV12-3/TRBV12-4
ASSHFQETQY | TRBJ2-5 | NA | TRBV5-1